Listed below are T cell receptor beta chains from one sample, sequenced in a study of ipilimumab plus nivolumab after autologous stem cell transplantation. The table came from immunoSEQ multiplex PCR; TCRdb's copy has only in-frame clones and leaves some out. The repertoire includes thousands of clones, less than 80% of them detected once, and around 17% sits in the top ten. This sample comprised PBMCs, obtained in a trial of ipilimumab plus nivolumab as post-transplant consolidation. The receptors derive from a male donor with multiple myeloma. Both conserved end residues are part of each CDR3. The D gene is left open where the match is weak. Clone size is not always given. Where it is, it says once, few, many or a class for expanded clones.

J gene: TRBJ2-5
D gene: .
V gene: TRBV19
clone size: .
CDR3 DNA: TGTGCCAGTAGTATAGAGGGGGTAGAGACCCAGTACTTC
CDR3 protein: CASSIEGVETQYF

J gene: TRBJ1-2
D gene: .
V gene: TRBV5-4
clone size: .
CDR3 DNA: TGTGCCACCGCGGGTCGGGGTTGGGATGGCTACACCTTC
CDR3 protein: CATAGRGWDGYTF

J gene: TRBJ2-5
D gene: .
V gene: TRBV5-1
clone size: few
CDR3 DNA: TGCGCCAGCTGGGGAACAATAGGGGGGGAAGAGACCCAGTACTTC
CDR3 protein: CASWGTIGGEETQYF

J gene: TRBJ2-2
D gene: TRBD1
V gene: TRBV29-1
clone size: once
CDR3 DNA: TGCAGCGTTGAAGATAGTCAGGGGGCCGGGGAGCTGTTTTTT
CDR3 protein: CSVEDSQGAGELFF

J gene: TRBJ2-7
D gene: TRBD1
V gene: TRBV29-1
clone size: .
CDR3 DNA: TGCAGCGTTGTAGGTGGGGACAGGGGAACAGTCGAGCAGTACTTC
CDR3 protein: CSVVGGDRGTVEQYF

J gene: TRBJ2-5
D gene: TRBD1
V gene: TRBV4-2
clone size: .
CDR3 DNA: TGTGCCAGCAGCCTGACAGGGGGTGGCCAAGAGACCCAGTACTTC
CDR3 protein: CASSLTGGGQETQYF

J gene: TRBJ2-5
D gene: TRBD2
V gene: TRBV27
clone size: .
CDR3 DNA: TGTGCCAGCAGTTCAAGCGGGGGGGGTGAGACCCAGTACTTC
CDR3 protein: CASSSSGGGETQYF

J gene: TRBJ2-5
D gene: .
V gene: TRBV5-6
clone size: few
CDR3 DNA: TGTGCCAGCAGCTTTACCCAGGGACGAAAGACCCAGTACTTC
CDR3 protein: CASSFTQGRKTQYF

J gene: TRBJ1-2
D gene: TRBD1
V gene: TRBV9
clone size: .
CDR3 DNA: TGTGCCAGCAGCGTCATAACAGGGGTCGGCTACACCTTC
CDR3 protein: CASSVITGVGYTF

J gene: TRBJ1-2
D gene: .
V gene: TRBV7-9
clone size: few
CDR3 DNA: TGTGCCAGCAGCTTAGGGGGGCCGTACGCCTACACCTTC
CDR3 protein: CASSLGGPYAYTF

J gene: TRBJ2-7
D gene: .
V gene: TRBV27
clone size: few
CDR3 DNA: TGTGCCAGCAGTTTAACAGGACTAACCTACGAGCAGTACTTC
CDR3 protein: CASSLTGLTYEQYF

J gene: TRBJ2-7
D gene: .
V gene: TRBV7-2
clone size: few
CDR3 DNA: TGTGCCAGCAGCTTAGGAGGGGATAGGTACGAGCAGTACTTC
CDR3 protein: CASSLGGDRYEQYF

J gene: TRBJ2-3
D gene: TRBD1
V gene: TRBV5-1
clone size: .
CDR3 DNA: TGCGCCAGCGCCGAGGGGGCCAGCACAGATACGCAGTATTTT
CDR3 protein: CASAEGASTDTQYF

J gene: TRBJ2-2
D gene: TRBD1
V gene: TRBV6-1
clone size: .
CDR3 DNA: TGTGCCAGCAGTGGGACAGGGGTGTTGAACACCGGGGAGCTGTTTTTT
CDR3 protein: CASSGTGVLNTGELFF

J gene: TRBJ1-5
D gene: .
V gene: TRBV28
clone size: .
CDR3 DNA: TGTGCCAGCACTACAGGTCAGAATCAGCCCCAGCATTTT
CDR3 protein: CASTTGQNQPQHF

J gene: TRBJ2-4
D gene: .
V gene: TRBV6-1
clone size: .
CDR3 DNA: TGTGCCAGCGCTGCTGACTTATTAGCCAAAAACATTCAGTACTTC
CDR3 protein: CASAADLLAKNIQYF

J gene: TRBJ2-7
D gene: .
V gene: TRBV9
clone size: .
CDR3 DNA: TGTGCCAGCAGCGCCGAAGGTCCTAGCTACGAGCAGTACTTC
CDR3 protein: CASSAEGPSYEQYF

J gene: TRBJ2-1
D gene: TRBD1
V gene: TRBV7-2
clone size: once
CDR3 DNA: TGTGCCAGCAGCTTAGGACAGGGGGGTAGTGAGCAGTTCTTC
CDR3 protein: CASSLGQGGSEQFF

J gene: TRBJ2-1
D gene: .
V gene: TRBV27
clone size: few
CDR3 DNA: TGTGCCAGCAGTCCCCAAGAGGGCGATGAGCAGTTCTTC
CDR3 protein: CASSPQEGDEQFF

J gene: TRBJ1-4
D gene: .
V gene: TRBV19
clone size: .
CDR3 DNA: TGTGCCAGTAGTAAAGGACGGAGGCGACGGGAAAAACTGTTTTTT
CDR3 protein: CASSKGRRRREKLFF

J gene: TRBJ2-2
D gene: .
V gene: TRBV18
clone size: .
CDR3 DNA: TGTGCCAGCTCACAGGGGAACACCGGGGAGCTGTTTTTT
CDR3 protein: CASSQGNTGELFF

J gene: TRBJ2-7
D gene: .
V gene: TRBV28
clone size: .
CDR3 DNA: TGTGCCAGCAGTTTACCCCCGGTGAGCGGTGAGCAGTACTTC
CDR3 protein: CASSLPPVSGEQYF

J gene: TRBJ2-6
D gene: .
V gene: TRBV2
clone size: .
CDR3 DNA: TGTGCCAGCAGTGAAACAGTCGGGGCCAACGTCCTGACTTTC
CDR3 protein: CASSETVGANVLTF

J gene: TRBJ2-3
D gene: .
V gene: TRBV4-1
clone size: .
CDR3 DNA: TGCGCCAGCAGCCAACCGGGACATCGCACAGATACGCAGTATTTT
CDR3 protein: CASSQPGHRTDTQYF

J gene: TRBJ2-4
D gene: TRBD2
V gene: TRBV6-4
clone size: .
CDR3 DNA: TGTGCCAGCATAAACGGCGGGGGGGGCGAGTACATTCAGTACTTC
CDR3 protein: CASINGGGGEYIQYF

J gene: TRBJ2-5
D gene: .
V gene: TRBV14
clone size: .
CDR3 DNA: TGTGCCAGCAGCCCCACCAGGGGTCTAGAGACCCAGTACTTC
CDR3 protein: CASSPTRGLETQYF

J gene: TRBJ1-2
D gene: .
V gene: TRBV5-1
clone size: few
CDR3 DNA: TGCGCCAGCAGCTTGGTGGCAGGGGAGAGTAGTAAGGGCTACACCTTC
CDR3 protein: CASSLVAGESSKGYTF

J gene: TRBJ1-1
D gene: .
V gene: TRBV10-1
clone size: once
CDR3 DNA: TGCGCCAGCAGTGAGTCGGGACAGAACACTGAAGCTTTCTTT
CDR3 protein: CASSESGQNTEAFF

J gene: TRBJ2-1
D gene: .
V gene: TRBV5-5
clone size: .
CDR3 DNA: TGTGCCAGCAGCCTGGAGGGGGCTACTGAGCAGTTCTTC
CDR3 protein: CASSLEGATEQFF

J gene: TRBJ2-1
D gene: TRBD1
V gene: TRBV7-9
clone size: .
CDR3 DNA: TGTGCCAGCAGCTTAGGAGGGGCAGGGACAGTAAATGAGCAGTTCTTC
CDR3 protein: CASSLGGAGTVNEQFF

J gene: TRBJ2-6
D gene: .
V gene: TRBV6-1
clone size: .
CDR3 DNA: TGTGCCAGCGGGTATACAGGCTCTGGGGCCAACGTCCTGACTTTC
CDR3 protein: CASGYTGSGANVLTF